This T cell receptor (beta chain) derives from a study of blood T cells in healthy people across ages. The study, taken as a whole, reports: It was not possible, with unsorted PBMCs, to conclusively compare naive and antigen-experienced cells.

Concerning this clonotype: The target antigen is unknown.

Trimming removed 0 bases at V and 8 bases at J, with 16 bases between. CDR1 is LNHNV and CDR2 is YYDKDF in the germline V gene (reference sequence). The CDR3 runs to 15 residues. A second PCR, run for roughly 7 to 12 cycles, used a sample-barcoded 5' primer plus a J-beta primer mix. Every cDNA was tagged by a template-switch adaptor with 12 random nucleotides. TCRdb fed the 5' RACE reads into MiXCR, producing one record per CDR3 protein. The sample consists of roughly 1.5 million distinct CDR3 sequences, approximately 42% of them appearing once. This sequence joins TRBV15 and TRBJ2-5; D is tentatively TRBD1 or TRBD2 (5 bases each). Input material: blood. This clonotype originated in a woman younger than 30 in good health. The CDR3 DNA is TGTGCCACCAGCAGAGATCTGGGACCGGTGGGCACCCAGTACTTC. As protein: CATSRDLGPVGTQYF. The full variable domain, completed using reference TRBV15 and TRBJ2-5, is DAMVIQNPRYQVTQFGKPVTLSCSQTLNHNVMYWYQQKSSQAPKLLFHYYDKDFNNEADTPDNFQSRRPNTSFCFLDIRSPGLGDTAMYLCATSRDLGPVGTQYFGPGTRLLVL.